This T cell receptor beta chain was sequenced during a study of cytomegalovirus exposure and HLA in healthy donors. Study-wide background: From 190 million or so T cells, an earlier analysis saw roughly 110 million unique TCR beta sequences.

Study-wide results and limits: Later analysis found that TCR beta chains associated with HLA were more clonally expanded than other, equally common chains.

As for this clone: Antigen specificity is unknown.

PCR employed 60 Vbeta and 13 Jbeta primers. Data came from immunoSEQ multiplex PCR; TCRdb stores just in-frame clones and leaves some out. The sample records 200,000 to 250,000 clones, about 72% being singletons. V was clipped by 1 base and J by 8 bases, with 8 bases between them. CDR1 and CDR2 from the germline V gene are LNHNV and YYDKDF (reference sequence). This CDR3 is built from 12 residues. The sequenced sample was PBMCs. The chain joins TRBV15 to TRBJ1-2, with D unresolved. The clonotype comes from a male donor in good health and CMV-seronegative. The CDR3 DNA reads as TGTGCCACCAGCAGAGCGGAGGGCGGCTACACCTTC. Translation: CATSRAEGGYTF.